This TCR beta chain was recovered during a study of cytotoxic CD8 clonotypes in ibrutinib-treated CLL. In the study overall: Responses: some 24 partial, 2 complete; after median roughly 5.5 years, roughly 14 stayed remitted, roughly 12 progressed.

Sequenced by immunoSEQ multiplex PCR; TCRdb stores in-frame clones only, minus some. The sample yields hundreds of thousands of clones, just over 70% seen once. Losses at the gene ends were 8 bases for V and 5 bases for J; bases not matched to a gene: 7. The CDR3 runs to 14 residues. Per germline, CDR1 MNHNS and CDR2 SASEGT. Study findings and constraints: Public clonotypes occurred uncommonly; on treatment, they contracted or remained stable.

In its sample, this clone was seen a few times. Its cognate antigen is unknown. Genomic DNA (roughly 2.2 micrograms) was obtained from cryopreserved PBMCs for construction of TCR beta libraries. The TCR comes from a human donor with chronic lymphocytic leukemia. The sample here was PBMCs, taken after 12 months of ibrutinib treatment. The chain recombines TRBV6-1 with TRBJ2-2, with 8 bases fitting TRBD1. The CDR3 DNA follows: TGTGCCAGCGGACAGGGAGTAAGGACCGGGGAGCTGTTTTTT. This codes for CASGQGVRTGELFF.